The clone carrying this TCR beta chain showed up many times. The data stem from a study of T cells in Graves' hyperthyroidism and ophthalmopathy. Using RNA transcripts as the source, TCR beta CDR3 regions were amplified. First-round RT-PCR targeting the TCR CDR3 was performed with the HTBI primer set. TCRdb re-derived calls from the multiplex PCR reads in MiXCR, one entry per CDR3 protein. The sample comprises around 350,000 distinct CDR3 sequences, approximately 14% of which are singletons, and under 25% rests with the top ten. Uncontrolled infection, other autoimmune disease, pregnancy and lactation each barred patients from inclusion. Over 8 ml fresh peripheral blood yielded the PBMCs. Germline V gene sequence: CDR1 SNHLY, CDR2 FYNNEI. This CDR3 has 15 amino acids. V shed 7 bases and J 3 bases; nucleotides not matched to a gene: 5.

The chain employs TRBV2 and TRBJ2-1; 11 nucleotides match TRBD2. The sequenced material came from blood. The receptor was isolated from a woman aged 55-69 years with Graves' ophthalmopathy. CDR3 region: CASIPTSGVYNEQFF. Here the CDR3 DNA reads TGTGCCAGCATCCCGACTAGCGGGGTCTACAATGAGCAGTTCTTC. Supplemented by reference TRBV2 and TRBJ2-1, the full variable domain reads EPEVTQTPSHQVTQMGQEVILRCVPISNHLYFYWYRQILGQKVEFLVSFYNNEISEKSEIFDDQFSVERPDGSNFTLKIRSTKLEDSAMYFCASIPTSGVYNEQFFGPGTRLTVL.